This TCR beta chain appears in the sequencing data of a study of T cell responses to AZD1222 COVID-19 vaccine. Overall study results and limits: Only six or seven AZD1222 recipients tested seropositive at baseline. Rises in breadth and depth of Spike-specific TCRs came after two AZD1222 doses. Clonal diversity may have been underestimated in mostly white British donors. CD4 TCRs covered the whole spike, strongest at regions 160-218 and 743-854.

In regard to this clone: Its cognate antigen is unknown.

The CDR3 loop spans 15 amino acids. Trimming removed 6 bases from V and 7 bases from J, with 19 bases in between. Germline CDR1 is SGHNT and CDR2 is YENEEA. The repertoire was sequenced with immunoSEQ multiplex PCR; TCRdb's copy has only in-frame clones and lacks some. The sample lists roughly 150,000 clones; about 91% were seen once. Sequenced material: peripheral blood, taken on day 0 of MenACWY control vaccination. This sequence originates from an adult in good health. V is TRBV11-3 and J is TRBJ2-1; D possibly uses TRBD1 or TRBD2 (5 bases each). The CDR3 DNA sequence: TGTGCCAGCAGTCAATCGGGGCCGGATGGGAATGAGCAGTTCTTC. Protein product: CASSQSGPDGNEQFF.